This T cell receptor beta chain was identified in a study of naive and memory T cell subsets. This clonotype was counted a few times. No antigen is known for it. The length of the CDR3 is 12 residues. Trimming cost V 5 bases and J 13 bases; bases outside gene matches: 11. Per the germline V gene, CDR1 is SQVTM and CDR2 is ANQGSEA. Study-wide results and caveats: A few larger clonotypes appeared in naive repertoires, especially CD8, possibly memory cells re-expressing CD45RA.

The beta constant-region primer was an equimolar mix of two oligonucleotides covering TRBC1 and TRBC2. Ligated cDNA was amplified by four rounds of PCR with nested alpha and beta constant-region primers and SP2. Each CDR3 protein is one row after TCRdb ran MiXCR on the UMI-ligation and nested PCR reads. The sample lists about 150,000 distinct CDR3 sequences, approximately 22% seen once, with over 0.09% in the top ten. The specimen was naive CD4+ T cells from blood. The sequence derives from a human donor in good health. The chain joins TRBV29-1 to TRBJ2-1; 7 bases agree with TRBD2. The CDR3 spells CSVMVSREVQFF. The CDR3 nucleotides read TGCAGCGTTATGGTTAGTCGGGAGGTCCAGTTCTTC.